This T cell receptor beta chain appears in the sequencing data of a study of blood T cell repertoires in COVID-19. Whole-study context: The United States, Italy and Spain were the sources of the acute and convalescent COVID-19 samples. From T cells, B-cell-depleted T cells, or PBMCs came the material, which was cDNA or gDNA.

Germline loops: CDR1 KGHSH, CDR2 LQKENI. After removal of 2 bases from V and 13 bases from J, the junction contained 7 bases not matched to a gene. CDR3 length: 13 residues. As originally analysed: Reference gene primer amplification gave estimated nucleated cell counts. The protocol was immunoSEQ multiplex PCR, while the TCRdb copy is restricted to in-frame clones and leaves out a portion. That table supplies the V and J calls and clone size; D and trimming were determined from the DNA. The data contain 100,000 to 150,000 clones, over 75% of them seen just once; the ten biggest clones take up roughly 10%.

This receptor was identified in a man aged 35-49 years with active or convalescent COVID-19. The chain carries TRBV18 and TRBJ1-4, with TRBD1 matching 7 bases. Sequenced sample: peripheral blood. CDR3 nucleotides: TGTGCCAGCTCACCAGGAGGGACAGTGGGACTGTTTTTT. This sequence encodes CASSPGGTVGLFF.